This T cell receptor (beta chain) was sequenced for a study of preoperative IRX-2 immunotherapy in early breast cancer. Trimming cost V 1 base and J 4 bases, with 11 bases left between them. CDR1 SGHTA and CDR2 FQGNSA come from the germline V gene. This CDR3 has 15 residues. TCRdb's table, derived via immunoSEQ multiplex PCR, lists solely in-frame clones and lacks some. Among roughly 57,000 clones listed, roughly 94% were seen once. Treatment defined: preoperative locoregional IRX-2 cytokine immunotherapy. Samples came from a phase Ib trial of preoperative locoregional IRX-2 cytokine immunotherapy. Specimen collection occurred from a patient treated with IRX-2 immunotherapy. The V and J genes are TRBV7-2 and TRBJ1-3; no definite D call. This TCR derives from a human donor with breast cancer. The CDR3 sequence: CASSLVARQGNTIYF. In nucleotides, the CDR3 is TGTGCCAGCAGCTTAGTGGCGCGGCAAGGAAACACCATATATTTT. Based on the CDR3 plus reference TRBV7-2 and TRBJ1-3, the full variable domain is GAGVSQSPSNKVTEKGKDVELRCDPISGHTALYWYRQSLGQGLEFLIYFQGNSAPDKSGLPSDRFSAERTGGSVSTLTIQRTQQEDSAVYLCASSLVARQGNTIYFGEGSWLTVV.